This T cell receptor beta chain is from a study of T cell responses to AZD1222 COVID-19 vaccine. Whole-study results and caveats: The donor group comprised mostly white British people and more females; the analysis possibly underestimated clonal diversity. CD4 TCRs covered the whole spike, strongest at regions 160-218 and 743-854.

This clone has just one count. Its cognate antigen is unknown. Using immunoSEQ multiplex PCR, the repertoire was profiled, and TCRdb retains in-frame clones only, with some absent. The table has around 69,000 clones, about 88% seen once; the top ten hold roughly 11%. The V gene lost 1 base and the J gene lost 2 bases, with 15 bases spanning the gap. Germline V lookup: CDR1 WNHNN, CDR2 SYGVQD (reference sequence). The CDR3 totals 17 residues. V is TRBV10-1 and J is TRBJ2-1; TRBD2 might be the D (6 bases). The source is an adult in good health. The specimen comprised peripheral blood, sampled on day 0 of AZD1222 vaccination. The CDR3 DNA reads TGCGCCAGCAGTGAGTTCGTTGCGGGGAGTACCTACAATGAGCAGTTCTTC. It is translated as CASSEFVAGSTYNEQFF.